This TCR beta chain was profiled in a study of T cell responses to AZD1222 COVID-19 vaccine. Trimming stripped 7 bases from V and 3 bases from J, with 7 bases between. The CDR3 runs to 11 residues. Germline CDR1 is SNHLY and CDR2 is FYNNEI. Some clones are missing from TCRdb's copy, which holds only in-frame ones; the method was immunoSEQ multiplex PCR. The sample lists 95,000 to 150,000 clones; under 90% were seen once. This clone was recorded a few times. The chain is built from TRBV2 and TRBJ2-7; no clear D gene. Specimen: peripheral blood, collected on day 0 of AZD1222 vaccination. This TCR was sampled from an adult in good health. CDR3 residues: CASTANYEQYF. As DNA, the CDR3 is TGTGCCAGCACCGCGAACTACGAGCAGTACTTC.